The 18 T cell receptor beta chains below were found in one sample sequenced in a study of T cells expressing NK-cell markers. TCRdb re-called the 5' RACE reads and shows each CDR3 protein once, DNA omitted. This table lists some 190,000 distinct CDR3 sequences. Sample: blood T cells: a sorted CD56 or NKG2C T cell subset, CD4+ or CD8+ T cells, or bulk PBMC T cells (not recorded which). The origin of the receptors is a man aged 18-70 years in good health.

The chain uses TRBV20-1 and TRBJ2-3; the D call of TRBD1 rests on TCRdb alone, since no DNA is present to check it. The germline gives CDR1 DFQATT, CDR2 SNEGSKA (reference sequence). The CDR3 contains 13 residues. The CDR3 region is CSASGGNTDTQYF.

The chain links TRBV2 to TRBJ2-5; there is no DNA to check the TCRdb D call of TRBD2. The CDR3 runs to 14 residues. In germline, CDR1 is SNHLY, CDR2 FYNNEI. This CDR3 reads CANIAGPMEGTQYF. Variable domain in full (rest from reference TRBV2 and TRBJ2-5): EPEVTQTPSHQVTQMGQEVILRCVPISNHLYFYWYRQILGQKVEFLVSFYNNEISEKSEIFDDQFSVERPDGSNFTLKIRSTKLEDSAMYFCANIAGPMEGTQYFGPGTRLLVL.

The chain combines TRBV20-1 with TRBJ1-1; TCRdb selects TRBD1, and the lack of DNA leaves this call unchecked. This CDR3 has 13 residues. Germline V gene lookup returns CDR1 DFQATT and CDR2 SNEGSKA (reference sequence). CDR3 protein: CSAEDLSATEAFF.

The chain combines TRBV27 with TRBJ2-1; no DNA is available, so the TRBD2 call from TCRdb remains unchecked. The germline CDR1 and CDR2 sequences are MNHEY and SMNVEV (reference sequence). This CDR3 comprises 17 residues. CDR3 residues: CASTFYPRSGENNEQFF.

The chain carries TRBV4-1 and TRBJ2-1. Looked up from germline, CDR1 is MGHRA and CDR2 is YSYEKL. The CDR3 sequence is 13 residues long. The chain's CDR3 is CASSHKISGEQFF.

The CDR3 protein is CASSWRLAADWGTQYF. The gene calls are TRBV5-6 and TRBJ2-5; TCRdb reports TRBD2, a call that lacks DNA to check it against. The CDR3 covers 16 residues. Germline CDR1 and CDR2: SGHDT and YYEEEE.

The chain is built from TRBV29-1 and TRBJ2-3; TCRdb names TRBD1, which stays unverified in the absence of DNA. Looked up from germline, CDR1 is SQVTM and CDR2 is ANQGSEA. The CDR3 runs to 13 residues. CDR3 residues: CSVVGQVTDTQYF.

The V and J genes are TRBV24-1 and TRBJ2-7; TCRdb selects TRBD1, and the lack of DNA leaves this call unchecked. Looked up from germline, CDR1 is KGHDR and CDR2 is SFDVKD. The CDR3 has 13 amino acids. The CDR3 reads CATRDPDSYEQYF.

The V call is TRBV29-1, the J call TRBJ1-1; the TRBD1 assignment by TCRdb is unverifiable without DNA. The CDR3 spans 12 residues. The germline CDR1 and CDR2 sequences are SQVTM and ANQGSEA. The CDR3 sequence is CSVEPGGTEAFF.

The rearrangement joins TRBV7-8 to TRBJ1-6; lacking DNA, the TRBD1 call made by TCRdb goes unchecked. The germline gives CDR1 SGHVS, CDR2 FQNEAQ. The CDR3 consists of 15 residues. This CDR3 is CASSLVGGWDSPLHF.

The chain recombines TRBV15 with TRBJ2-7; TCRdb lists TRBD2, though no DNA is available to test this call. There are 16 residues in the CDR3. Per germline, CDR1 LNHNV and CDR2 YYDKDF (reference sequence). CDR3 residues: CATSRDRGTSAYEQYF. Full variable domain (remainder filled in from reference TRBV15 and TRBJ2-7): DAMVIQNPRYQVTQFGKPVTLSCSQTLNHNVMYWYQQKSSQAPKLLFHYYDKDFNNEADTPDNFQSRRPNTSFCFLDIRSPGLGDTAMYLCATSRDRGTSAYEQYFGPGTRLTVT.

The genes are TRBV7-9 and TRBJ1-2; TCRdb proposes TRBD1, but this gene call is untestable without DNA. CDR1 is SEHNR, CDR2 FQNEAQ, per germline (reference sequence). There are 16 residues in the CDR3. The chain's CDR3 is CASSSPAPDGDYGYTF.

The chain is built from TRBV7-9 and TRBJ2-1; TCRdb's D call of TRBD1 is untestable without DNA. The CDR3 spans 13 residues. The germline V gene encodes CDR1 SEHNR and CDR2 FQNEAQ (reference sequence). CDR3 residues: CASSSTGDYEQFF. Full variable domain (outside the CDR3, taken from reference TRBV7-9 and TRBJ2-1): DTGVSQNPRHKITKRGQNVTFRCDPISEHNRLYWYRQTLGQGPEFLTYFQNEAQLEKSRLLSDRFSAERPKGSFSTLEIQRTEQGDSAMYLCASSSTGDYEQFFGPGTRLTVL.

The rearrangement uses TRBV15 and TRBJ2-7; TCRdb's assignment of TRBD2 cannot be checked, as there is no DNA. Per germline, CDR1 LNHNV and CDR2 YYDKDF (reference sequence). This CDR3 is built from 15 residues. CDR3 residues: CATSIDWTSGDEQYF.

The genes are TRBV20-1 and TRBJ2-3; lacking DNA, the TRBD1 call made by TCRdb goes unchecked. In germline, CDR1 is DFQATT, CDR2 SNEGSKA (reference sequence). The CDR3 covers 13 residues. The CDR3 here is CRSAGVRTDTQYF.

This chain connects TRBV6-2 or TRBV6-3 to TRBJ2-5; the TCRdb call, TRBD1, lacks DNA for checking. The germline CDR1 and CDR2 sequences are MNHEY and SVGEGT. This CDR3 is built from 14 residues. The CDR3 sequence is CASSYGTEQETQYF.

The CDR3: CASSLGRGPNTDTQYF. The J gene is TRBJ2-3, the V gene TRBV7-3; checking the TCRdb D call of TRBD1 is not possible without DNA. This CDR3 region has 16 residues. Germline assignment: CDR1 SGHTA and CDR2 FQGTGA.

V is TRBV5-6 and J is TRBJ1-3. The CDR3 loop spans 12 amino acids. The germline CDR1 and CDR2 sequences are SGHDT and YYEEEE. CDR3 in amino acids: CASGKSGNTIYF. The variable domain in full, completed from reference TRBV5-6 and TRBJ1-3, reads DAGVTQSPTHLIKTRGQQVTLRCSPKSGHDTVSWYQQALGQGPQFIFQYYEEEERQRGNFPDRFSGHQFPNYSSELNVNALLLGDSALYLCASGKSGNTIYFGEGSWLTVV.